These 14 T cell receptor beta chains were all obtained from the same sample, sequenced in a study of identical twins. One entry per CDR3 protein results from TCRdb running MiXCR on the 5' RACE reads. The sample has about 470,000 distinct CDR3 sequences; roughly a quarter are singletons. This sample also appeared in a second study, on T cells expressing NK-cell markers.

The material sequenced was CD4+ T cells sorted from blood. The receptor set was obtained from a woman aged 18-30 years in good health.

CDR3 loop: CSADTGEGSYEQYF. DNA of the CDR3: TGCAGTGCGGATACAGGGGAGGGCTCCTACGAGCAGTACTTC. The chain is built from TRBV20-1 and TRBJ2-7; D may match TRBD1 or TRBD2 (7 bases each). This CDR3 comprises 14 residues. The V end was cut by 6 bases, the J end by 0 bases, with 15 bases between. From germline, CDR1 is DFQATT and CDR2 SNEGSKA (reference sequence).

This clonotype has a handful of counts. The chain combines TRBV7-9 with TRBJ2-1; 10 bases fit TRBD2. J was trimmed by 8 bases and V by 4 bases; bases with no gene match: 8. CDR1 is SEHNR and CDR2 is FQNEAQ in the germline V gene (reference sequence). This CDR3 region has 15 residues. The CDR3 sequence is CASSSQRGGRDEQFF. The CDR3 nucleotides are TGTGCCAGCAGCTCCCAGCGGGGGGGCAGGGATGAGCAGTTCTTC. Combining the CDR3 with reference TRBV7-9 and TRBJ2-1 gives the whole variable domain DTGVSQNPRHKITKRGQNVTFRCDPISEHNRLYWYRQTLGQGPEFLTYFQNEAQLEKSRLLSDRFSAERPKGSFSTLEIQRTEQGDSAMYLCASSSQRGGRDEQFFGPGTRLTVL.

The chain carries TRBV20-1 and TRBJ2-3, with a weak D call TRBD2 (6 bases). Germline values: CDR1 DFQATT, CDR2 SNEGSKA (reference sequence). This CDR3 is built from 14 residues. V shed 6 bases and J shed 0 bases, with 13 bases lying between them. The CDR3 DNA sequence: TGCAGTGCCCTCGGGGGACGGAGCACAGATACGCAGTATTTT. Translation: CSALGGRSTDTQYF.

This clonotype was recorded a few times. The V and J genes are TRBV5-1 and TRBJ2-2; 11 bases align to TRBD2. CDR3 size: 18 residues. The ends lost 7 bases at V and 7 bases at J; junction bases unmatched: 18. Germline V gene data show CDR1 as SGHRS and CDR2 as YFSETQ. CDR3 bases: TGCGCCAGCCGAGGATGGACTAGCGGGCCCACCGAAGACGGGGAGCTGTTTTTT. Amino acids: CASRGWTSGPTEDGELFF.

This clonotype was seen more than once but under ten times. The J gene is TRBJ1-2, the V gene TRBV10-3; possible D gene TRBD1, 6 bases. There are 12 residues in the CDR3. Germline CDR1 is ENHRY and CDR2 is SYGVKD. V lost 8 bases and J lost 8, with 15 bases in between. The CDR3 region is CAIHDRSRGYTF. The CDR3 DNA reads as TGTGCCATCCACGACAGGTCTCGGGGCTACACCTTC.

This clonotype was recorded a few times. The CDR3 region is CATSDLKDGQETQYF. The CDR3 DNA is TGTGCCACCAGTGATTTGAAGGACGGCCAAGAGACCCAGTACTTC. The rearrangement joins TRBV24-1 to TRBJ2-5; the D is unclear. With 0 bases removed from V and 1 base from J, the gap between germline ends came to 8 bases. The CDR3 is 15 amino acids. Germline V gene lookup returns CDR1 KGHDR and CDR2 SFDVKD.

J is TRBJ2-2 and V is TRBV5-1; D not certain. Germline V gene lookup returns CDR1 SGHRS and CDR2 YFSETQ. CDR3 size: 16 residues. V shed 2 bases and J shed 1 base, with 12 bases lying between them. As DNA, the CDR3 is TGCGCCAGCAGCTTAGACACCCCTGGGAACACCGGGGAGCTGTTTTTT. Amino acid sequence: CASSLDTPGNTGELFF.

J is TRBJ1-1 and V is TRBV29-1; D is uncertain. The germline CDR1 and CDR2 sequences are SQVTM and ANQGSEA. V lost 5 bases and J lost 2, with 9 bases in between. The length of the CDR3 is 12 residues. The CDR3 region has the DNA TGCAGCGTTAAGGGCCCTAACACTGAAGCTTTCTTT. Its translation: CSVKGPNTEAFF.

This chain uses TRBV20-1 with TRBJ2-5; 11 nucleotides match TRBD2. This CDR3 is built from 14 residues. Per germline, CDR1 DFQATT and CDR2 SNEGSKA (reference sequence). The junction had 7 bases not matched to a gene; V was cut back by 5 bases and J by 5 bases. CDR3 region: CSAPSSGGWETQYF. CDR3 bases: TGCAGTGCTCCCTCTAGCGGGGGGTGGGAGACCCAGTACTTC.

There are a few counts of this clonotype. The genes are TRBV15 and TRBJ2-5; 7 positions agree with TRBD2. Germline CDR1 reads LNHNV; CDR2 reads YYDKDF (reference sequence). J lost 5 bases, V lost 5 bases, and 8 bases had no gene match. The CDR3 consists of 14 residues. CDR3 in amino acids: CATSQAGVRETQYF. CDR3 coding DNA: TGTGCCACCAGCCAGGCGGGAGTGAGGGAGACCCAGTACTTC.

This clonotype has a handful of counts. This chain links TRBV20-1 with TRBJ2-7, with 10 bases matching TRBD2. The CDR3 sequence is 14 residues long. Trimming cost V 1 base and J 7 bases; bases outside gene matches: 7. Per germline, CDR1 DFQATT and CDR2 SNEGSKA (reference sequence). The CDR3 DNA reads TGCAGTGCTAGAGTTAGCGGGGGGCTGAGAGAGCAGTACTTC. Translated: CSARVSGGLREQYF.

The J gene is TRBJ2-5, the V gene TRBV2; tentatively, D is TRBD1 (7 bases). Per germline, CDR1 SNHLY and CDR2 FYNNEI. The V and J ends lost 7 bases and 3 bases respectively, with 12 bases between them. This CDR3 has 13 amino acids. The CDR3 region is CASIGGTEETQYF. The CDR3 DNA reads as TGTGCCAGCATAGGCGGGACAGAAGAGACCCAGTACTTC.

The chain has TRBV27 and TRBJ2-5; D not certain. V was shortened by 8 bases and J by 0 bases, with 10 bases between the two germline ends. This CDR3 has 13 residues. Germline CDR1 is MNHEY and CDR2 is SMNVEV (reference sequence). In nucleotides, the CDR3 is TGTGCCAGCGCCTCGTCGTACCAAGAGACCCAGTACTTC. Amino acid sequence: CASASSYQETQYF.

This clonotype was seen only a few times. The chain recombines TRBV9 with TRBJ2-3, with unresolved D. CDR1 is SGDLS, CDR2 YYNGEE, per germline. Deletions cut 4 bases from V and 0 bases from J, with 12 bases between. CDR3 length equals 15 residues. CDR3 in DNA: TGTGCCAGCAGCCTAAGCCCCCTAAGCACAGATACGCAGTATTTT. Protein sequence: CASSLSPLSTDTQYF.